What follows are 15 T cell receptor beta chains derived from one specimen sequenced in a study of T-cell reconstitution after alpha-beta-depleted transplantation in children (dated by TCRdb to about 2016). The treatment or condition label, as the study defines it: allogeneic hematopoietic cell transplantation with graft depleted of TCRalphabeta T cells and CD19 B cells. Library construction relied on PCR. For sequencing, an Illumina HiSeq 2500 was employed. Molecular barcoding was employed in the preparation of TCR libraries, with unique molecular identifiers being used to normalize TCRbeta repertoire quantification. The public reads were run again by TCRdb, first through fastp at Q25 and then through MiXCR, and only productive beta chains were kept. Rows are combined by CDR3 protein, so each entry shows the most common genes and DNA. Here the sample has about 460,000 distinct CDR3 sequences; 9.5% to 12% occur a single time. About 15% of the sample is held by the ten biggest clonotypes.

Sequenced material: PBMCs, mostly from graft donor cells, taken 180 days after TCRalphabeta/CD19-depleted stem cell transplant. Every receptor here comes from a female patient between 2 and 15 years old who had a stem cell transplant for aplastic anemia, so the T cells may come from the graft donor.

In this sample, this clonotype turned up many times. This chain joins TRBV2 and TRBJ1-1, with D maybe TRBD1 (5 bases). The CDR3 extends over 13 amino acids. V dropped 3 bases and J dropped 7 bases, with 12 bases sitting between them. CDR1 is SNHLY and CDR2 is FYNNEI in the germline V gene. The CDR3 DNA is TGTGCCAGCAGTGAGAAGGGACGCTATGAAGCTTTCTTT. Translating it yields CASSEKGRYEAFF.

This clonotype was recorded at least ten times. The chain has TRBV10-3 and TRBJ2-5; 14 positions agree with TRBD2. Germline trimming cut 4 bases from V and 5 bases from J; bases unmatched to any gene: 9. Germline loops: CDR1 ENHRY, CDR2 SYGVKD. The CDR3 has 17 amino acids. Written as DNA, the CDR3 is TGTGCCATCAGTGCCGGGACTAGCGGGAGTAGGGTGGAGACCCAGTACTTC. This codes for CAISAGTSGSRVETQYF.

This clonotype was picked up a small number of times. V gene TRBV5-1 combines with J gene TRBJ2-7, with 11 bases aligning to TRBD1. This CDR3 spans 15 amino acids. The J segment lost 6 bases and the V segment lost 0 bases, leaving 5 bases of the junction unmatched. CDR1 SGHRS and CDR2 YFSETQ come from the germline V gene. CDR3 loop: CASSLGGQGVSEQYV. CDR3 sequence (DNA): TGCGCCAGCAGCTTGGGGGGACAGGGGGTTAGCGAGCAGTACGTC.

This clonotype has only a few counts. The rearrangement links TRBV28 to TRBJ2-1, with TRBD1 matching over 11 bases. V trimming: 3 bases; J trimming: 10 bases; junction bases outside the gene matches: 26. Germline V gives CDR1 MDHEN, CDR2 SYDVKM. The CDR3 consists of 21 residues. The CDR3 coding sequence is TGTGCCAGCAGTTTCCCTGGGGGACAGGGGGTTCTAGCGGGCTGGGGTAGGGAGCAGTTCTTC. It codes for CASSFPGGQGVLAGWGREQFF.

This clonotype was seen at least ten times. DNA for the CDR3: TGTGCCAGCAGCTTCGGGACAGGGGGCCCTGTGATGACGCAGTATTTT. Translation: CASSFGTGGPVMTQYF. The chain is built from TRBV7-6 and TRBJ2-3; TRBD1 matches 12 bases. Germline V gene lookup returns CDR1 SGHVS and CDR2 FNYEAQ. The CDR3 contains 16 residues. J gave up 9 bases and V 3 bases, and 10 bases lay outside the gene matches.

V and J are TRBV20-1 and TRBJ2-1; possibly TRBD2 for D (6 bases). The CDR3 has 13 amino acids. Germline values: CDR1 DFQATT, CDR2 SNEGSKA (reference sequence). Trimming cost V 3 bases and J 4 bases, with 10 bases left between them. The DNA for the CDR3 is TGCAGTGCTAGTAGTCGGGAGTACAATGAGCAGTTCTTC. It yields the protein CSASSREYNEQFF.

The V gene is TRBV24-1, the J gene TRBJ1-5; D is unresolved. Germline loops: CDR1 KGHDR, CDR2 SFDVKD. V lost 2 bases and J 4 bases, leaving 5 bases between the germline ends. This CDR3 contains 13 residues. The DNA for the CDR3 is TGTGCCACCAGTGATTCGATTAATCAGCCCCAGCATTTT. This gives the protein CATSDSINQPQHF.

To note about this clonotype: One end of the junction is discordant with germline, which a read error may explain. CDR3 residues: CASRLGTSGTQETQYF. The CDR3, as DNA: TGTGCCAGCAGATTAGGGACTAGCGGGACACAAGAGACCCAGTACTTC. The chain is built from TRBV7-8 and TRBJ2-5, with TRBD2 matching over 13 bases. Germline CDR1 is SGHVS and CDR2 is FQNEAQ. CDR3 length equals 16 residues.

V and J are TRBV4-1 and TRBJ2-1; the D gene is possibly TRBD2 (5 bases). The germline gives CDR1 MGHRA, CDR2 YSYEKL. V was trimmed by 3 bases and J by 8 bases, leaving 14 bases between them. This CDR3 has 14 residues. Written as DNA, the CDR3 is TGCGCCAGCAGCCACACGAACGGACTTGATGAGCAGTTCTTC. The encoded protein is CASSHTNGLDEQFF.

This clonotype appeared many times. V gene TRBV24-1 combines with J gene TRBJ2-7, with D maybe TRBD1 (5 bases). The germline V and J ends were trimmed by 6 bases and 3 bases, with 11 bases remaining between them. CDR1 and CDR2 from the germline V gene are KGHDR and SFDVKD. The CDR3 length is 13 residues. The chain's CDR3 is CATSSPDSYEQYV. The CDR3 coding sequence is TGTGCCACCAGTTCTCCCGACAGCTACGAGCAGTACGTC.

The chain couples TRBV5-1 to TRBJ2-3, with 7 bases that match TRBD2. CDR3 size: 13 residues. J gave up 0 bases and V 7 bases, and 2 bases lay outside the gene matches. CDR1 is SGHRS and CDR2 is YFSETQ in the germline V gene. The CDR3 coding sequence is TGCGCCAGCGGTAGCGGGAGCACAGATACGCAGTATTTT. Protein: CASGSGSTDTQYF.

The rearrangement joins TRBV29-1 to TRBJ1-5; TRBD1 might be the D (5 bases). The CDR3 covers 14 residues. The germline CDR1 and CDR2 sequences are SQVTM and ANQGSEA. V was shortened by 5 bases and J by 1 base, with 12 bases between the two germline ends. The CDR3: CSVKTGLSNQPQHF. In nucleotides, the CDR3 is TGCAGCGTTAAAACAGGATTGAGCAATCAGCCCCAGCATTTT.

The chain has TRBV7-9 and TRBJ1-4; D perhaps matches TRBD1 (6 bases). This CDR3 region has 17 residues. Trimming removed 3 bases from V and 3 bases from J, with 17 bases in between. The germline V gene has CDR1 SEHNR and CDR2 FQNEAQ (reference sequence). The CDR3 sequence: CASSFPAHGTSNEKLFF. As DNA, the CDR3 is TGTGCCAGCAGCTTTCCTGCCCATGGGACATCTAATGAAAAACTGTTTTTT.

In this sample, this clonotype turned up a few times. The chain links TRBV28 to TRBJ2-3, with TRBD2 matching over 8 bases. The V gene end was trimmed by 4 bases and the J gene end by 1 base; junction bases not matched to a gene: 7. Germline-derived CDR1 and CDR2 are MDHEN and SYDVKM. This CDR3 contains 16 residues. The CDR3 DNA is TGTGCCAGCAGTTCATCAGCGGGAGTCGGCACAGATACGCAGTATTTT. Translation gives CASSSSAGVGTDTQYF. The full variable domain, rest sourced from reference TRBV28 and TRBJ2-3, is DVKVTQSSRYLVKRTGEKVFLECVQDMDHENMFWYRQDPGLGLRLIYFSYDVKMKEKGDIPEGYSVSREKKERFSLILESASTNQTSMYLCASSSSAGVGTDTQYFGPGTRLTVL.

This clonotype was seen more than once but under ten times. The chain has TRBV28 and TRBJ1-3; possibly TRBD1 for D (6 bases). With 8 bases removed from V and 2 bases from J, the gap between germline ends came to 13 bases. CDR1 MDHEN and CDR2 SYDVKM come from the germline V gene. The CDR3 runs 14 residues. The CDR3 reads CASRKTGTGNTIYF. CDR3 sequence (DNA): TGTGCCAGCCGCAAAACAGGGACTGGAAACACCATATATTTT.